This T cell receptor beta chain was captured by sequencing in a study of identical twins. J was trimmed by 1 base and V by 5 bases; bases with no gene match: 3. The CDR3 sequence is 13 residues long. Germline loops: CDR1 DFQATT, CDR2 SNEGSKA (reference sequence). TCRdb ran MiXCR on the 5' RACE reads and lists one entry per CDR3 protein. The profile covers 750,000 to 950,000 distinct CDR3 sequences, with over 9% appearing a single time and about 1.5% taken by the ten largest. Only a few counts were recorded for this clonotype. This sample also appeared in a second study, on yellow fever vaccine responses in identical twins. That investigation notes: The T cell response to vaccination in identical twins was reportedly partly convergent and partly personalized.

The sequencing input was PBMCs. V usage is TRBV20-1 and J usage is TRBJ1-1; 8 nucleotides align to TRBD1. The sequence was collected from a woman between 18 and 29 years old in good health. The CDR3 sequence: CSAGDRKNTEAFF. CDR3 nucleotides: TGCAGTGCTGGGGACAGGAAGAACACTGAAGCTTTCTTT.